The 15 T cell receptor beta chains below were found in one sample sequenced in a study of blood T cell repertoires in COVID-19. Only in-frame clones appear in the TCRdb table, and some are missing; sequencing was by immunoSEQ multiplex PCR. The table shows 200,000 to 250,000 clones, with 70% to 90% occurring only once. Sequencing was done on a sample of PBMCs or T cells enriched from blood (not recorded which). The receptors stem from a woman between 35 and 50 years old with acute COVID-19.

V usage is TRBV9 and J usage is TRBJ2-2; no reliable D call. Germline V gene lookup returns CDR1 SGDLS and CDR2 YYNGEE. Trimming shortened V by 3 bases and J by 10 bases, and 13 bases separated the two germline ends. This CDR3 is built from 13 residues. CDR3 DNA sequence: TGTGCCAGCAGCGGAGGATGGCCGCCGGAGCTGTTTTTT. Its translation: CASSGGWPPELFF.

This chain connects TRBV5-1 to TRBJ2-2; 7 bases agree with TRBD1. CDR1 SGHRS and CDR2 YFSETQ come from the germline V gene. The V gene end was trimmed by 4 bases and the J gene end by 6 bases; junction bases not matched to a gene: 15. The CDR3 is 17 residues long. CDR3 loop: CASSHQGGQSSPGELFF. The CDR3 DNA reads TGCGCCAGCAGCCACCAAGGGGGCCAGTCCTCGCCCGGGGAGCTGTTTTTT.

The chain links TRBV28 to TRBJ1-6; 9 bases map to TRBD1. The trim removed 7 bases at V and 10 bases at J, leaving 14 bases unmatched. Germline V gene sequence: CDR1 MDHEN, CDR2 SYDVKM. The CDR3 is 16 amino acids. DNA of the CDR3: TGTGCCAGCACCTCAAGACCGGGACAGGGAGGCTCACCCCTCCACTTT. This encodes CASTSRPGQGGSPLHF.

The chain links TRBV15 to TRBJ2-1, with a tentative D call TRBD2 (7 bases). This CDR3 spans 16 amino acids. Trimming stripped 5 bases from V and 5 bases from J, with 19 bases between. The germline V gene encodes CDR1 LNHNV and CDR2 YYDKDF (reference sequence). Written as DNA, the CDR3 is TGTGCCACCAGCCAGAGCTTTCGGGGGGCGGACAATGAGCAGTTCTTC. Amino acids: CATSQSFRGADNEQFF. Full variable domain (remainder filled in from reference TRBV15 and TRBJ2-1): DAMVIQNPRYQVTQFGKPVTLSCSQTLNHNVMYWYQQKSSQAPKLLFHYYDKDFNNEADTPDNFQSRRPNTSFCFLDIRSPGLGDTAMYLCATSQSFRGADNEQFFGPGTRLTVL.

The rearrangement joins TRBV24-1 to TRBJ2-2; possibly TRBD1 for D (5 bases). CDR1 KGHDR and CDR2 SFDVKD come from the germline V gene. V lost 6 bases and J lost 5, with 9 bases in between. The CDR3 extends over 13 amino acids. CDR3 sequence: CATSPTVTGELFF. In nucleotides, the CDR3 is TGTGCCACCAGTCCGACAGTAACCGGGGAGCTGTTTTTT.

V and J are TRBV10-1 and TRBJ2-1; the D is unclear. The CDR3 length is 13 residues. The germline V and J ends were trimmed by 0 bases and 7 bases, with 7 bases remaining between them. Germline loops: CDR1 WNHNN, CDR2 SYGVQD (reference sequence). In nucleotides, the CDR3 is TGCGCCAGCAGTGAGTCGCCCCTAAATGAGCAGTTCTTC. Its protein is CASSESPLNEQFF.

DNA of the CDR3: TGTGCCAGCAGCCCCGCGGGACAGGGTATCGAGCAGTACGTC. Amino acid sequence: CASSPAGQGIEQYV. The gene calls are TRBV5-5 and TRBJ2-7; 9 positions agree with TRBD1. Germline lookup yields CDR1 SGHKS and CDR2 YYEKEE (reference sequence). The CDR3 loop spans 14 amino acids. Trimming took 4 bases from V and 6 from J; bases not matched to a gene: 8.

The chain is built from TRBV7-2 and TRBJ2-5, with TRBD2 matching 13 bases. CDR3 length: 18 amino acids. Germline V gene lookup returns CDR1 SGHTA and CDR2 FQGNSA. The J segment lost 1 base and the V segment lost 8 bases, leaving 13 bases of the junction unmatched. The CDR3 is CASRTGTSGDILQETQYF. CDR3 in DNA: TGTGCCAGCCGTACCGGGACTAGCGGGGATATTCTCCAAGAGACCCAGTACTTC.

The chain combines TRBV6-5 with TRBJ1-4; D perhaps matches TRBD1 (6 bases). CDR1 and CDR2 (germline): MNHEY, SVGAGI. V dropped 8 bases and J dropped 4 bases, with 11 bases sitting between them. This CDR3 spans 13 amino acids. The CDR3 nucleotides read TGTGCCAGCGCAGGGGTTGGTAATGAAAAACTGTTTTTT. Amino acid sequence: CASAGVGNEKLFF.

This clone was recorded only once. This chain connects TRBV10-3 to TRBJ2-7, with unresolved D. The CDR3 spans 13 residues. CDR1 ENHRY and CDR2 SYGVKD come from the germline V gene. Trimming cost V 0 bases and J 2 bases, with 5 bases left between them. The CDR3 bases are TGTGCCATCAGTGAGTCGAAGCCCTACGAGCAGTACGTC. The encoded protein is CAISESKPYEQYV.

The chain recombines TRBV27 with TRBJ2-2; 7 bases align to TRBD2. Germline assignment: CDR1 MNHEY and CDR2 SMNVEV (reference sequence). After removal of 4 bases from V and 3 bases from J, the junction contained 5 bases not matched to a gene. This CDR3 contains 15 residues. CDR3 in amino acids: CASSSQGLYTGELFF. The CDR3 nucleotides are TGTGCCAGCAGTTCCCAGGGACTATACACCGGGGAGCTGTTTTTT.

The chain carries TRBV19 and TRBJ2-7; 10 bases fit TRBD2. The CDR3 loop spans 15 amino acids. Looked up from germline, CDR1 is LNHDA and CDR2 is SQIVND (reference sequence). V shed 3 bases, J shed 3 bases, and the junction held 5 bases outside the gene matches. CDR3 bases: TGTGCCAGTAGTATCACACTAGCGGGGAACTACGAGCAGTACTTC. It specifies CASSITLAGNYEQYF.

The CDR3 region is CASSRGTGPRTGELFF. As DNA, the CDR3 is TGTGCCAGTAGCCGAGGGACAGGGCCTCGGACCGGGGAGCTGTTTTTT. V usage is TRBV19 and J usage is TRBJ2-2; TRBD1 aligns across 9 bases. Per the germline V gene, CDR1 is LNHDA and CDR2 is SQIVND (reference sequence). The CDR3 loop spans 16 amino acids. With 6 bases clipped from V and 5 bases from J, the junction kept 10 bases outside the gene matches.

This chain uses TRBV9 with TRBJ1-2, with TRBD1 as a possible D gene (6 bases). CDR1 is SGDLS, CDR2 YYNGEE, per germline. The CDR3 extends over 12 amino acids. V gave up 3 bases and J gave up 6 bases, with 9 bases separating them. In nucleotides, the CDR3 is TGTGCCAGCAGCGGAGACAGGAATGGCTACACCTTC. Amino acid sequence: CASSGDRNGYTF. Based on the CDR3 plus reference TRBV9 and TRBJ1-2, the full variable domain is DSGVTQTPKHLITATGQRVTLRCSPRSGDLSVYWYQQSLDQGLQFLIQYYNGEERAKGNILERFSAQQFPDLHSELNLSSLELGDSALYFCASSGDRNGYTFGSGTRLTVV.

The V and J genes are TRBV5-1 and TRBJ1-2; 9 bases line up with TRBD1. The CDR3 is 14 residues long. CDR1 SGHRS and CDR2 YFSETQ come from the germline V gene. V lost 6 bases, J lost 4 bases, and 7 bases stayed unmatched. The CDR3 DNA follows: TGCGCCAGCACCAAACCGGGACAGGGCTATGGCTACACCTTC. Protein product: CASTKPGQGYGYTF.